This TCR beta chain was sequenced for a study of CD8+CD57+ T cells in acquired aplastic anemia. Study background: The study obtained an average of roughly 3 ug of DNA from sorted CD4+ and CD8+ cells.

Worth noting for this clonotype: The antigen is not known.

General study points: Researchers report that fewer than 30 CD8+ CDR3 sequences appeared in both patients and controls. A significant difference in CD8+ Simpson's diversity between patients and controls was not found.

CD8+CD57+ cell expansion, shown by flow cytometry, had occurred in the patients selected for sequencing. Untreated patients provided the blood samples, with no therapy given before sampling. TCR beta VDJ and CDR3 were profiled, and genomic DNA was the template. TCRdb analysed the reads with MiXCR anew, one entry per CDR3 protein. The table lists 170,000 or so distinct CDR3 sequences, around 52% of them singletons, with about 30% in the top ten. The CDR3 is made up of 15 amino acids. Per the germline V gene, CDR1 is SEHNR and CDR2 is FQNEAQ (reference sequence). Trimming shortened V by 1 base and J by 1 base, and 10 bases separated the two germline ends.

The TCR comes from a human donor with aplastic anemia. The chain joins TRBV7-9 to TRBJ1-1, with TRBD1 as a possible D gene (5 bases). Source material: sorted CD4+, CD8+, or CD8+CD57+ T cells (not recorded which) from PBMCs. The CDR3 nucleotides are TGTGCCAGCAGCTTAGGGTCAGGGCAGAACACTGAAGCTTTCTTT. Translating gives CASSLGSGQNTEAFF.